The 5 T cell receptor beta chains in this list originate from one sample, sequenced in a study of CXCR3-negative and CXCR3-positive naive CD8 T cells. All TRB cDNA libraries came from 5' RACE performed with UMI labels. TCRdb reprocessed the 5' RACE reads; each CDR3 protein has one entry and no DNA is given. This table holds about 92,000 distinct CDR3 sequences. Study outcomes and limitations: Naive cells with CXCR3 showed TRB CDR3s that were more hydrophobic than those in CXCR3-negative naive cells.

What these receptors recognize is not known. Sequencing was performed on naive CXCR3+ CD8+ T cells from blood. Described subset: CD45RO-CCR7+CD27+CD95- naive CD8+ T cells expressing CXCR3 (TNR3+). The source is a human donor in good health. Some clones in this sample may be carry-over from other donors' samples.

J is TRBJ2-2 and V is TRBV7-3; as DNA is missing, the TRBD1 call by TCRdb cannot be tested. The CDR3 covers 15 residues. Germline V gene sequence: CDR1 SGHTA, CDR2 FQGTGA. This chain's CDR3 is CASSCDPGQGCVLFF.

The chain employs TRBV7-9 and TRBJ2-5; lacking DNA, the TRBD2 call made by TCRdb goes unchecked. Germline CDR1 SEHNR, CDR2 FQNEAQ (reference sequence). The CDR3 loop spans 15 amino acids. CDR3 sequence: CASSLGEREGETQYF.

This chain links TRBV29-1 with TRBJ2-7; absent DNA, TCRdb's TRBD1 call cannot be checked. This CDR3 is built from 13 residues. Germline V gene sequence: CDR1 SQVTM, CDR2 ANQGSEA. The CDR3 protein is CSVGVDRGYEQYF.

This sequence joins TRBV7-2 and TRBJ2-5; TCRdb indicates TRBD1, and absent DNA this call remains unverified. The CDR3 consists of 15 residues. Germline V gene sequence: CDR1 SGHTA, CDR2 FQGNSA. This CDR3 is CASSPGLGASETQYF.

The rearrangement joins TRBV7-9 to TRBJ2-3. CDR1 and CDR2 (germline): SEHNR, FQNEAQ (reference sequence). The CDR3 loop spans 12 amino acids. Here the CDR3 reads CASSLLRDTQYF.